The 8 T cell receptor beta chains below come from one sample, sequenced in a study of PD-1 blockade in classical Hodgkin lymphoma. Each of the patients experienced relapse following autologous stem cell transplantation, and their brentuximab vedotin exposure differed. Some clones are missing from TCRdb's copy, which holds only in-frame ones; the method was immunoSEQ multiplex PCR. The sample has about 86,000 clones; around 90% are singletons. The sequencing used peripheral blood mononuclear cells (PBMCs), collected at baseline. Every receptor here comes from a human donor with classical Hodgkin lymphoma.

CDR3 sequence reads: CASSLAGQGASEQYF. CDR3 coding DNA: TGTGCCAGCAGCCTAGCTGGACAGGGGGCGAGTGAGCAGTACTTC. The chain carries TRBV27 and TRBJ2-7, with 11 bases lining up with TRBD1. The CDR3 totals 15 residues. The junction had 11 bases not matched to a gene; V was cut back by 6 bases and J by 7 bases. Germline CDR1 MNHEY, CDR2 SMNVEV (reference sequence).

V usage is TRBV18 and J usage is TRBJ2-7, with TRBD1 matching over 7 bases. V gave up 4 bases and J gave up 3 bases; unmatched junction bases: 3. Germline V lookup: CDR1 KGHSH, CDR2 LQKENI. The CDR3 has 13 amino acids. The DNA of the CDR3 is TGTGCCAGCTCACTCGACAGGGACTACGAGCAGTACTTC. Amino acid sequence: CASSLDRDYEQYF.

This chain joins TRBV4-1 and TRBJ1-1; TRBD1 matches 11 bases. Per the germline V gene, CDR1 is MGHRA and CDR2 is YSYEKL. The ends lost 4 bases at V and 2 bases at J; junction bases unmatched: 6. This CDR3 is 16 amino acids long. In DNA form, the CDR3 reads TGCGCCAGCAGCCCCCTGGGACAGGGGGTTAACACTGAAGCTTTCTTT. Its translation: CASSPLGQGVNTEAFF.

CDR3 region: CASRPRWDYNEQFF. The DNA of the CDR3 is TGTGCCAGCAGACCTCGTTGGGATTACAATGAGCAGTTCTTC. The chain employs TRBV27 and TRBJ2-1; no definite D call. The germline V and J ends were trimmed by 6 bases and 4 bases, with 13 bases remaining between them. Per the germline V gene, CDR1 is MNHEY and CDR2 is SMNVEV (reference sequence). The CDR3 sequence is 14 residues long.

The chain joins TRBV7-2 to TRBJ2-2, with 13 bases matching TRBD2. CDR1 SGHTA and CDR2 FQGNSA come from the germline V gene. Trimming at V came to 4 bases and at J to 7 bases, leaving 12 bases not matched to a gene. The CDR3 consists of 18 residues. CDR3 nucleotide sequence: TGTGCCAGCAGCTACCCCGGGACTAGCGGGATTTGGAGCGGGGAGCTGTTTTTT. It codes for CASSYPGTSGIWSGELFF.

The chain links TRBV18 to TRBJ1-4; no definite D call. The CDR3 is 16 amino acids. From germline, CDR1 is KGHSH and CDR2 LQKENI. V was pared by 5 bases and J by 2 bases, with 15 bases between. The CDR3 loop is CASSSTRPGTNEKLFF. DNA of the CDR3: TGTGCCAGCTCATCGACCCGCCCGGGGACTAATGAAAAACTGTTTTTT.

This chain connects TRBV7-2 to TRBJ2-1; no definite D call. CDR3 length: 15 residues. The V gene lost 5 bases and the J gene lost 2 bases, with 13 bases spanning the gap. In germline, CDR1 is SGHTA, CDR2 FQGNSA. The CDR3 DNA follows: TGTGCCAGCAGCGTTAGTTCGGATACCTACAATGAGCAGTTCTTC. This encodes CASSVSSDTYNEQFF.

V and J are TRBV7-6 and TRBJ2-7; weak D call: TRBD1 (6 bases). Trimming took off 3 bases at V and 4 bases at J, with 19 bases between the two ends. Germline V gives CDR1 SGHVS, CDR2 FNYEAQ. The CDR3 loop spans 16 amino acids. The CDR3 coding sequence is TGTGCCAGCAGCTTCGACGGTCCCAGGGGTCATTACGAGCAGTACTTC. Protein product: CASSFDGPRGHYEQYF.